This is a list of T cell receptor beta chains from one sample in a study of T-cell memory formation after mild COVID-19. TCRdb re-derived calls from the 5' RACE reads in MiXCR, one entry per CDR3 protein. Of around 320,000 distinct CDR3 sequences listed, roughly an eighth are singletons. Sequencing input: PBMCs or a T cell subset sorted from them (not recorded which). These receptor sequences come from a man between 18 and 35 years old who had mild COVID-19 (a few samples of this study predate the infection). Cell type and time point are not known. Each CDR3 is given with its conserved first and last residue. The order of the fields is D gene, J gene, V gene, clone size, CDR3 protein, CDR3 DNA. The D gene is left open where the match is weak. The size field is filled for only some rows; it gives once, few, many or a size class.

TRBD1 | TRBJ1-6 | TRBV20-1 | - | CSARRPRGLSNSPLHF | TGCAGTGCTAGAAGGCCCAGGGGGCTGAGCAATTCACCCCTCCACTTT
TRBD2 | TRBJ2-3 | TRBV7-7 | many | CASSYAAGGTDTQYF | TGTGCTAGCAGCTACGCAGCGGGGGGCACAGATACGCAGTATTTT
- | TRBJ2-3 | TRBV5-1 | many | CASSLESMGTDTQYF | TGCGCCAGCAGCTTGGAGTCCATGGGGACAGATACGCAGTATTTT
- | TRBJ1-5 | TRBV2 | - | CASSDRVRNQPQHF | TGTGCCAGCAGTGACAGGGTGAGGAATCAGCCCCAGCATTTT
- | TRBJ2-3 | TRBV12-3/TRBV12-4 | many | CASSFEGLSTDTQYF | TGTGCCAGCAGTTTCGAAGGGCTCAGCACAGATACGCAGTATTTT
- | TRBJ1-5 | TRBV9 | - | CASSVEGTVNQPQHF | TGTGCCAGCAGCGTCGAGGGGACGGTCAATCAGCCCCAGCATTTT
TRBD1 | TRBJ2-5 | TRBV5-1 | many | CASRTGQGMETQYF | TGCGCCAGCAGAACGGGACAGGGGATGGAGACCCAGTACTTC
- | TRBJ1-5 | TRBV5-5 | - | CASSSRTGQAEPQHF | TGTGCCAGCAGCTCGAGGACCGGGCAAGCGGAGCCCCAGCATTTT
- | TRBJ1-1 | TRBV12-3/TRBV12-4 | few | CASSFRNGWEAFF | TGTGCCAGCAGTTTCCGAAATGGGTGGGAAGCTTTCTTT
- | TRBJ2-5 | TRBV6-1 | - | CASSYLPHTGQETQYF | TGTGCCAGCAGTTACCTTCCCCACACAGGGCAAGAGACCCAGTACTTC
- | TRBJ2-7 | TRBV6-2/TRBV6-3 | - | CASSSGSLSSSYEQYF | TGTGCCAGCAGTTCCGGCAGCCTATCGAGCTCCTACGAGCAGTACTTC
- | TRBJ1-2 | TRBV29-1 | many | CSVERGAENYGYTF | TGCAGCGTTGAACGCGGGGCGGAAAACTATGGCTACACCTTC
- | TRBJ2-3 | TRBV27 | - | CASTLLGTDTQYF | TGTGCCAGCACCCTTTTGGGGACAGATACGCAGTATTTT
- | TRBJ2-5 | TRBV5-5 | few | CASSLGTLRETQYF | TGTGCCAGCAGCCTAGGGACTCTCAGGGAGACCCAGTACTTC
- | TRBJ2-5 | TRBV6-6 | many | CASSYRDETQYF | TGTGCCAGCAGTTACAGGGATGAGACCCAGTACTTC
- | TRBJ2-2 | TRBV7-2 | - | CASSRTVTGELFF | TGTGCCAGCAGCAGGACTGTCACCGGGGAGCTGTTTTTT
- | TRBJ1-1 | TRBV5-1 | - | CASSFAENTEAFF | TGCGCCAGCAGCTTTGCCGAGAACACTGAAGCTTTCTTT
- | TRBJ1-1 | TRBV7-9 | few | CASSFEGKNTEAFF | TGTGCCAGCAGCTTTGAAGGAAAGAACACTGAAGCTTTCTTT
- | TRBJ1-1 | TRBV11-2 | few | CASSSPGRSTEAFF | TGTGCCAGCAGCTCACCGGGCCGGAGCACTGAAGCTTTCTTT
- | TRBJ2-6 | TRBV5-1 | few | CASSTDRAGANVLTF | TGCGCCAGCAGCACCGACCGGGCTGGGGCCAACGTCCTGACTTTC
- | TRBJ1-6 | TRBV7-8 | few | CASSTGTEVNSPLHF | TGTGCCAGCAGCACCGGGACGGAGGTTAATTCACCCCTCCACTTT
- | TRBJ2-2 | TRBV24-1 | few | CATSEDGFGELFF | TGTGCCACCAGTGAGGATGGTTTCGGGGAGCTGTTTTTT
- | TRBJ2-1 | TRBV5-1 | few | CASSFEQGAGFF | TGCGCCAGCAGCTTCGAACAAGGGGCCGGGTTCTTC
TRBD2 | TRBJ2-5 | TRBV7-2 | - | CASSLVSSGGALDETQYF | TGTGCCAGCAGCTTAGTTAGTAGCGGGGGGGCCCTGGATGAGACCCAGTACTTC
- | TRBJ1-5 | TRBV20-1 | - | CSARDGTSLPQHF | TGCAGTGCTAGAGATGGTACCAGCCTTCCCCAGCATTTT
- | TRBJ1-6 | TRBV20-1 | - | CSAGRTRGGPLHF | TGCAGTGCGGGGAGGACTCGGGGCGGACCCCTCCACTTT
TRBD1 | TRBJ1-3 | TRBV29-1 | - | CSAGQGTYGNTIYF | TGCAGCGCCGGACAGGGGACGTACGGAAACACCATATATTTT
- | TRBJ2-7 | TRBV23-1 | many | CASTPPGRSNEQYF | TGCGCCAGCACCCCACCGGGGAGGTCTAACGAGCAGTACTTC
TRBD2 | TRBJ2-7 | TRBV6-2/TRBV6-3 | - | CAGAPGGAYEQYF | TGTGCCGGCGCGCCCGGGGGGGCCTACGAGCAGTACTTC
- | TRBJ2-5 | TRBV7-2 | many | CASSSAGGETQYF | TGTGCCAGCAGCTCCGCGGGCGGGGAGACCCAGTACTTC
- | TRBJ1-1 | TRBV10-3 | - | CAISDMSLNTEAFF | TGTGCCATCAGTGATATGAGTCTGAACACTGAAGCTTTCTTT
- | TRBJ1-5 | TRBV3-1 | few | CASSQDLRLPQHF | TGTGCCAGCAGCCAAGATCTCAGGCTGCCCCAGCATTTT
TRBD1 | TRBJ1-1 | TRBV6-2/TRBV6-3 | - | CASRPDPGTGGEAFF | TGTGCCAGCAGACCTGATCCCGGGACAGGGGGCGAAGCTTTCTTT
TRBD1 | TRBJ2-4 | TRBV7-2 | few | CASSFGQGKNIQYF | TGTGCCAGCAGCTTTGGACAGGGAAAGAACATTCAGTACTTC
- | TRBJ2-2 | TRBV6-5 | - | CASSWGTNTGELFF | TGTGCCAGCAGCTGGGGCACGAACACCGGGGAGCTGTTTTTT
- | TRBJ1-1 | TRBV5-1 | many | CASSSLYLNTEAFF | TGCGCCAGCAGCTCCCTCTACTTGAACACTGAAGCTTTCTTT
- | TRBJ2-1 | TRBV13 | - | CASSLGSRVKQFF | TGTGCCAGCAGCTTAGGCAGCAGGGTTAAGCAGTTCTTC
- | TRBJ1-1 | TRBV2 | - | CASSMTVNTEAFF | TGTGCCAGCAGTATGACAGTGAACACTGAAGCTTTCTTT
- | TRBJ1-3 | TRBV5-6 | few | CASSLLGWTGNTIYF | TGTGCCAGCAGCTTGTTGGGTTGGACTGGAAACACCATATATTTT